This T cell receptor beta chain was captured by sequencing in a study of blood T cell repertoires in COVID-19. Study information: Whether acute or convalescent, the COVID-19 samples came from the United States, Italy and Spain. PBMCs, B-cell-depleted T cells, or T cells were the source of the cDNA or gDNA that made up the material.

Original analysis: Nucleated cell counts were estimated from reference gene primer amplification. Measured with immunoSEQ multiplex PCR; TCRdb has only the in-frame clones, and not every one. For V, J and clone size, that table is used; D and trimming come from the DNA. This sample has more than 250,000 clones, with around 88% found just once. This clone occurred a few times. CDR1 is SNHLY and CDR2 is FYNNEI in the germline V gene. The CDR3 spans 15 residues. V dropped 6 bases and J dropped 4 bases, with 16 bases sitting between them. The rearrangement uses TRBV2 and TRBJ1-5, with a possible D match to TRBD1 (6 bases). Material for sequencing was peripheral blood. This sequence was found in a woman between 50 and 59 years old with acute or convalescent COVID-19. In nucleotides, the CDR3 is TGTGCCAGCAGCTACCGGGACACCCAGAATCAGCCCCAGCATTTT. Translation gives CASSYRDTQNQPQHF.